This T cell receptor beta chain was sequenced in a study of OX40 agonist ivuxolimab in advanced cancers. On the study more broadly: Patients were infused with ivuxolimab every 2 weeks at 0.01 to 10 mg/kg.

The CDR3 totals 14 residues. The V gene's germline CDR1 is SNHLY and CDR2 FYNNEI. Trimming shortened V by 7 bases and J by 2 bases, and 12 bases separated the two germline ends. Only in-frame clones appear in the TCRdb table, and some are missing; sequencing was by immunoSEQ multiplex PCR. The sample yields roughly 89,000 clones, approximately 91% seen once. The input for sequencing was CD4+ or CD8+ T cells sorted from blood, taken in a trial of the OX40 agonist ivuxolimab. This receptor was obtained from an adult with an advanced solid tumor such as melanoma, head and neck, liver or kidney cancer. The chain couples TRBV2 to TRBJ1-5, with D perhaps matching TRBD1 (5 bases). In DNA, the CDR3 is TGTGCCAGCACTATGGGGCCTGGCAATCAGCCCCAGCATTTT. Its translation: CASTMGPGNQPQHF.